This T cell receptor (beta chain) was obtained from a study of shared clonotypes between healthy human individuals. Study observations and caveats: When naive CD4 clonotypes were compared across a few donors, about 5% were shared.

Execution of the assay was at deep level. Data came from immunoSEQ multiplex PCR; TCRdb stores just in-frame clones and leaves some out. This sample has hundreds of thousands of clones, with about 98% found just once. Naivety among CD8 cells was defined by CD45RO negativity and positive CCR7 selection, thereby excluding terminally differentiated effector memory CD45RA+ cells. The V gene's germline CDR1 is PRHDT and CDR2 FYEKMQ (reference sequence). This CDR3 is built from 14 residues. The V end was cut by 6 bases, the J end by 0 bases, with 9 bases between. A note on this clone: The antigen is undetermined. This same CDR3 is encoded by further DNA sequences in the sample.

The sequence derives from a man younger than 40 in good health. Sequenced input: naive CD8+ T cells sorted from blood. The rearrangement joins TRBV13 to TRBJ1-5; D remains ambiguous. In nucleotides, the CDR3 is TGTGCCAGCAGTCTCAGCTATAGCAATCAGCCCCAGCATTTT. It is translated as CASSLSYSNQPQHF.